Listed here are 10 T cell receptor beta chains from one sample, sequenced in a study of CD8 T cells in ankylosing spondylitis. TCRdb re-derived calls from the 5' RACE reads in MiXCR, one entry per CDR3 protein. The sample consists of just over 300,000 distinct CDR3 sequences, around 21% of them appearing once. Specimen: blood, either unsorted or a sorted T cell fraction (not recorded which). Source of these receptors: a female donor with ankylosing spondylitis or in good health (not recorded which).

This clonotype was counted at least ten times. The chain combines TRBV4-2 with TRBJ2-1, with a tentative D call TRBD2 (5 bases). Germline loops: CDR1 LGHNA, CDR2 YNFKEQ. V dropped 1 base and J dropped 4 bases, with 20 bases sitting between them. The CDR3 totals 18 residues. In DNA, the CDR3 is TGTGCCAGCAGCCAAGGACCCCTTAGCGCCAACGGATACAATGAGCAGTTCTTC. Translating it yields CASSQGPLSANGYNEQFF.

V is TRBV4-2 and J is TRBJ2-2; 11 bases map to TRBD2. V lost 6 bases, J lost 4 bases, and 7 bases stayed unmatched. The CDR3 length is 16 residues. Germline V gene data show CDR1 as LGHNA and CDR2 as YNFKEQ. The CDR3 sequence: CASRLVAGGTTGELFF. As DNA, the CDR3 is TGTGCCAGCAGGCTTGTAGCGGGAGGGACCACCGGGGAGCTGTTTTTT.

The V gene is TRBV10-3, the J gene TRBJ1-2; 7 bases agree with TRBD1. Looked up from germline, CDR1 is ENHRY and CDR2 is SYGVKD. V was clipped by 4 bases and J by 7 bases; unmatched bases: 9. This CDR3 has 14 amino acids. The CDR3 DNA sequence: TGTGCCATCAGTGTAGAAGGGGGCCCGGGTGGCTACACCTTC. Its translation: CAISVEGGPGGYTF.

This clonotype was picked up many times. V gene TRBV15 combines with J gene TRBJ2-1; 11 bases are shared with TRBD1. The CDR3 is 19 residues long. Germline V lookup: CDR1 LNHNV, CDR2 YYDKDF (reference sequence). V dropped 0 bases and J dropped 3; count of bases not matched to a gene: 10. Here the CDR3 DNA reads TGTGCCACCAGCAGAGACTACCCTACCGGGACAGGGGGCTACAATGAGCAGTTCTTC. Its protein is CATSRDYPTGTGGYNEQFF.

This clonotype has more than one count but fewer than ten. The chain couples TRBV20-1 to TRBJ2-3; tentatively, D is TRBD2 (6 bases). The V and J ends lost 5 bases and 3 bases respectively, with 18 bases between them. Germline CDR1 DFQATT, CDR2 SNEGSKA (reference sequence). This CDR3 is built from 15 residues. CDR3: CSAPDKRAGTDTQYF. The CDR3 region has the DNA TGCAGTGCTCCCGATAAGAGGGCGGGGACAGATACGCAGTATTTT.

This clonotype came up a few times. The V gene is TRBV6-5, the J gene TRBJ2-1; D unresolved. There are 13 residues in the CDR3. Germline-derived CDR1 and CDR2 are MNHEY and SVGAGI. Trimming took off 0 bases at V and 7 bases at J, with 7 bases between the two ends. CDR3 nucleotide sequence: TGTGCCAGCAGTTACTCGAGAGTGAATGAGCAGTTCTTC. Its translation: CASSYSRVNEQFF.

This clonotype was seen at least ten times. The chain combines TRBV20-1 with TRBJ2-3, with D perhaps matching TRBD2 (6 bases). The CDR3 covers 14 residues. Germline lookup yields CDR1 DFQATT and CDR2 SNEGSKA (reference sequence). V dropped 6 bases and J dropped 7 bases, with 20 bases sitting between them. The CDR3: CSATRGNTQNTQYF. The CDR3 DNA sequence: TGCAGTGCCACTCGGGGGAACACCCAGAATACGCAGTATTTT.

This chain uses TRBV25-1 with TRBJ2-1, with 11 nucleotides matching TRBD2. From germline, CDR1 is MGHDK and CDR2 SYGVNS. The CDR3 consists of 15 residues. J was trimmed by 9 bases and V by 4 bases; bases with no gene match: 8. The CDR3: CASSGLAGGGGEQFF. The CDR3, as DNA: TGTGCCAGCAGTGGCCTAGCGGGAGGAGGGGGTGAGCAGTTCTTC.

The CDR3 coding sequence is TGTGCCAGCAGCTCCCAGCCCTTCGGGACGGGGGGCTTGAATGAGCAGTTCTTC. It yields the protein CASSSQPFGTGGLNEQFF. The V call is TRBV7-3, the J call TRBJ2-1; D might be TRBD2 (7 bases). The CDR3 sequence is 18 residues long. Germline CDR1 reads SGHTA; CDR2 reads FQGTGA. Deletions cut 4 bases from V and 7 bases from J, with 26 bases between.

The chain has TRBV6-1 and TRBJ1-1; 10 positions match TRBD1. V gave up 3 bases and J gave up 5 bases; unmatched junction bases: 9. This CDR3 is 16 amino acids long. CDR1 is MNHNS, CDR2 SASEGT, per germline. The CDR3 DNA reads as TGTGCCAGCAGTGAGGGACAGGGGTTATTAGAAACTGAAGCTTTCTTT. Translation gives CASSEGQGLLETEAFF.